A selection of T cell receptor beta chains follows, all from one sample in a study of blood T cell repertoires in COVID-19. Measured with immunoSEQ multiplex PCR; TCRdb has only the in-frame clones, and not every one. The table records hundreds of thousands of clones, around 80% of them present only once. Specimen: peripheral blood. The receptors originated from an elderly woman with acute or convalescent COVID-19. Each CDR3 is given without its conserved first and last residue. D genes are given only for firm matches. A row's size may be missing; if present it is once, few, many or a size class.

d_gene: .; j_gene: TRBJ1-1; abundance: .; len: 9; v_gene: TRBV29-1; CDR3aa: SVEDWPEAF
d_gene: TRBD2; j_gene: TRBJ2-7; abundance: .; len: 13; v_gene: TRBV5-1; CDR3aa: ASSLASGISYEQY
d_gene: .; j_gene: TRBJ1-4; abundance: .; len: 14; v_gene: TRBV5-1; CDR3aa: ASSLQGRGSNEKLF
d_gene: TRBD2; j_gene: TRBJ2-7; abundance: .; len: 13; v_gene: TRBV9; CDR3aa: ASSVATSGVYEQY
d_gene: .; j_gene: TRBJ1-2; abundance: .; len: 12; v_gene: TRBV27; CDR3aa: ASRQTREGKGDL
d_gene: TRBD2; j_gene: TRBJ2-1; abundance: .; len: 12; v_gene: TRBV6-2/TRBV6-3; CDR3aa: ASSLVAGGGEQF
d_gene: .; j_gene: TRBJ2-7; abundance: .; len: 9; v_gene: TRBV11-2; CDR3aa: ASSFLYEQY
d_gene: .; j_gene: TRBJ1-2; abundance: .; len: 11; v_gene: TRBV6-5; CDR3aa: ASRPGAPYGYT
d_gene: TRBD1; j_gene: TRBJ1-1; abundance: few; len: 11; v_gene: TRBV5-1; CDR3aa: ASSLDRGTEAF
d_gene: .; j_gene: TRBJ2-2; abundance: .; len: 13; v_gene: TRBV6-5; CDR3aa: ASSYEFANTGELF
d_gene: TRBD1; j_gene: TRBJ1-5; abundance: .; len: 13; v_gene: TRBV7-8; CDR3aa: ASSLGGTGDQPQH
d_gene: TRBD2; j_gene: TRBJ2-1; abundance: .; len: 13; v_gene: TRBV19; CDR3aa: ASKLTSGAFSEQF
d_gene: .; j_gene: TRBJ2-5; abundance: .; len: 14; v_gene: TRBV19; CDR3aa: ASSRTGTIYQETQY
d_gene: .; j_gene: TRBJ2-1; abundance: .; len: 11; v_gene: TRBV18; CDR3aa: ASSQAAYNEQF
d_gene: .; j_gene: TRBJ1-2; abundance: .; len: 13; v_gene: TRBV7-2; CDR3aa: ASSLRDHGFYGYT
d_gene: TRBD1; j_gene: TRBJ1-4; abundance: .; len: 15; v_gene: TRBV15; CDR3aa: ATSPPTGDATNEKLF
d_gene: .; j_gene: TRBJ1-1; abundance: .; len: 15; v_gene: TRBV27; CDR3aa: ASSSTHFQGLNTEAF
d_gene: .; j_gene: TRBJ2-3; abundance: .; len: 13; v_gene: TRBV9; CDR3aa: ASSDRRGSEDTQY
d_gene: TRBD1; j_gene: TRBJ1-1; abundance: .; len: 12; v_gene: TRBV3-1/TRBV3-2; CDR3aa: ASSQRTGWTEAF
d_gene: .; j_gene: TRBJ1-2; abundance: .; len: 11; v_gene: TRBV28; CDR3aa: ASSLTYQVGYT
d_gene: TRBD1; j_gene: TRBJ1-4; abundance: .; len: 12; v_gene: TRBV6-5; CDR3aa: ASRPGTGSSKLF
d_gene: TRBD2; j_gene: TRBJ2-1; abundance: .; len: 14; v_gene: TRBV5-1; CDR3aa: ASSLSGLAGNNEQF
d_gene: .; j_gene: TRBJ2-7; abundance: .; len: 14; v_gene: TRBV6-1; CDR3aa: ASSEARTAPFYEQY
d_gene: TRBD1; j_gene: TRBJ2-7; abundance: once; len: 14; v_gene: TRBV10-3; CDR3aa: AISEPGQGANYEQY
d_gene: TRBD2; j_gene: TRBJ2-1; abundance: few; len: 10; v_gene: TRBV5-4; CDR3aa: ASSRLAGEQF
d_gene: .; j_gene: TRBJ1-3; abundance: .; len: 14; v_gene: TRBV19; CDR3aa: ASSTSTGVTGNTIY
d_gene: .; j_gene: TRBJ1-4; abundance: .; len: 13; v_gene: TRBV19; CDR3aa: ASSIEQGANEKLF
d_gene: .; j_gene: TRBJ1-1; abundance: .; len: 12; v_gene: TRBV5-1; CDR3aa: ASSLENQGTEAF